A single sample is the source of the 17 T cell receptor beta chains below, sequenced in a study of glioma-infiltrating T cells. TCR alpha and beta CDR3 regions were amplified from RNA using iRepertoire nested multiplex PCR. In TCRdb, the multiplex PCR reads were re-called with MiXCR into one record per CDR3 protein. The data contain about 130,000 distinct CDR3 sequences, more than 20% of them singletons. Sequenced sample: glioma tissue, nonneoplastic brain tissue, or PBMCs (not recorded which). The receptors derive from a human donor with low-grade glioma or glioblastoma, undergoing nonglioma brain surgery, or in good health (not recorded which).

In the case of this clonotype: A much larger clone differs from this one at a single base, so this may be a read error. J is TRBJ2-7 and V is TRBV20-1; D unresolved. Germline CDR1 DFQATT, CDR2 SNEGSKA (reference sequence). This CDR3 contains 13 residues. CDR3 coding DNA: TGCAGTGCGACCACCGGGTACTCCTACGGGCAGTACTTC. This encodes CSATTGYSYGQYF.

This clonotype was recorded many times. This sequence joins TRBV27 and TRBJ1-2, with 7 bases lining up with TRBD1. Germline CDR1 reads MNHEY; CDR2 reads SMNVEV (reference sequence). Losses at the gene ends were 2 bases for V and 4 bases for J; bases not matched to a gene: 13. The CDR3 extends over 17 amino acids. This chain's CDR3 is CASSLNRDRLFVYGYTF. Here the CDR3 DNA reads TGTGCCAGCAGTTTAAACCGGGACAGACTATTTGTCTATGGCTACACCTTC.

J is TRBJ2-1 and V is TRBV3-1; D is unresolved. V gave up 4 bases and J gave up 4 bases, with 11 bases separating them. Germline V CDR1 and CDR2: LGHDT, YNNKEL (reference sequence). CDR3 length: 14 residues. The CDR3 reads CASSPPQGYNEQFF. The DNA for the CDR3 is TGTGCCAGCAGCCCCCCCCAAGGGTACAATGAGCAGTTCTTC.

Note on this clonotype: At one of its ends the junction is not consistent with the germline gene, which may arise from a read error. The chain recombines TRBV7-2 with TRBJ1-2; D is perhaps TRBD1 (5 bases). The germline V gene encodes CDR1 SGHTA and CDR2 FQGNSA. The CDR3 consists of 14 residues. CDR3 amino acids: CASRPGGAPYGYAF. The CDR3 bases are TGTGCCAGCAGGCCCGGGGGAGCGCCCTATGGCTACGCCTTC.

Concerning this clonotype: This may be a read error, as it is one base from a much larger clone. Here the CDR3 DNA reads TGTGGCAGCAGCTTAGAGCGTAGCTCCTACAATGAGCAGTTCTTC. This encodes CGSSLERSSYNEQFF. The chain carries TRBV7-2 and TRBJ2-1, with D unresolved. CDR3 size: 15 residues. CDR1 is SGHTA and CDR2 is FQGNSA in the germline V gene.

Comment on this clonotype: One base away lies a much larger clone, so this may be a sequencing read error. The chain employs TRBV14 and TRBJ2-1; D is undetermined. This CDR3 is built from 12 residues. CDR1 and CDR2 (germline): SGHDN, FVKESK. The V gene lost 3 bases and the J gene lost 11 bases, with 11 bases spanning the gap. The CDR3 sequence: CASSHTPTQQFF. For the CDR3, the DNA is TGTGCCAGCAGCCACACGCCGACTCAGCAGTTCTTC.

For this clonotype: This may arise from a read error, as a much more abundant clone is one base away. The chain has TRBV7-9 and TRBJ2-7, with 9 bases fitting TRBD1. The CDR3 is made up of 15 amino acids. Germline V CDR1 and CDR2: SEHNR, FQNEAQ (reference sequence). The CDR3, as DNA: TGTGCCAGCAGCTACCGACAGGGGGTGACCTACGGGCAGTACTTC. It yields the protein CASSYRQGVTYGQYF.

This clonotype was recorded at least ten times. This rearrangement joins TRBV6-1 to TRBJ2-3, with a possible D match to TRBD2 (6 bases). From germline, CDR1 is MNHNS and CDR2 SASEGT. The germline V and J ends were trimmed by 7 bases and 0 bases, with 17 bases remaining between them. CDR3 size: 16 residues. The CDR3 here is CASTRGQKFSTDTQYF. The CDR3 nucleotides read TGTGCCAGCACGCGGGGTCAGAAATTTAGCACAGATACGCAGTATTTT.

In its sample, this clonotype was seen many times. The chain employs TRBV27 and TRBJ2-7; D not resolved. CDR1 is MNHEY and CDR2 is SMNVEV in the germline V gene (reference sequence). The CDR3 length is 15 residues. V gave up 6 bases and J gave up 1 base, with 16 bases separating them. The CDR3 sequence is CASRGNVRDSYEQYF. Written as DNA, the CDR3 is TGTGCCAGCAGGGGGAATGTAAGGGATTCCTACGAGCAGTACTTC.

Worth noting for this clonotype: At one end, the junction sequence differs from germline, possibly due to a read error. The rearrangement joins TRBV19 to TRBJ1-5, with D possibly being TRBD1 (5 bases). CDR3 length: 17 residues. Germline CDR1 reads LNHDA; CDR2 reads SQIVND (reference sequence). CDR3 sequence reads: CTSSIGSAGFSNQPQHF. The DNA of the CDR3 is TGTACCAGTAGTATCGGTTCGGCAGGGTTTAGCAATCAGCCCCAGCATTTT. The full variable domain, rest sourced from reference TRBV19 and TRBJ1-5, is DGGITQSPKYLFRKEGQNVTLSCEQNLNHDAMYWYRQDPGQGLRLIYYSQIVNDFQKGDIAEGYSVSREKKESFPLTVTSAQKNPTAFYLCTSSIGSAGFSNQPQHFGDGTRLSIL.

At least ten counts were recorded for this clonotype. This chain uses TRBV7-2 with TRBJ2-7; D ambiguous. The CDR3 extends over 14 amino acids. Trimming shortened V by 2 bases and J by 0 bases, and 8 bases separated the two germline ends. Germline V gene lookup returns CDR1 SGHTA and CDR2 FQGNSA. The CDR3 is CASSLTPSSYEQYF. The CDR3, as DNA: TGTGCCAGCAGCTTAACCCCCTCCTCCTACGAGCAGTACTTC.

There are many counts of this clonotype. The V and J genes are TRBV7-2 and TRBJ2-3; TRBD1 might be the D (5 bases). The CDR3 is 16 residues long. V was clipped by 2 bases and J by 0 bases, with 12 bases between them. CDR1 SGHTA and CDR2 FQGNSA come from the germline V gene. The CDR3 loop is CASSLLQALSTDTQYF. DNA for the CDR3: TGTGCCAGCAGCTTACTACAGGCGCTTAGCACAGATACGCAGTATTTT. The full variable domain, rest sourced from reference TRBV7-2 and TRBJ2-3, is GAGVSQSPSNKVTEKGKDVELRCDPISGHTALYWYRQSLGQGLEFLIYFQGNSAPDKSGLPSDRFSAERTGGSVSTLTIQRTQQEDSAVYLCASSLLQALSTDTQYFGPGTRLTVL.

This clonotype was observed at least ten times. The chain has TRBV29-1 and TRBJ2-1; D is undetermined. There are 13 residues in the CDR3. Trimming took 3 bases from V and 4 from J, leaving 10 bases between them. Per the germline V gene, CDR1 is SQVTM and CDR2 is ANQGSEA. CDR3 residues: CSVELGGYNEQFF. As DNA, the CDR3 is TGCAGCGTTGAGTTGGGCGGATACAATGAGCAGTTCTTC.

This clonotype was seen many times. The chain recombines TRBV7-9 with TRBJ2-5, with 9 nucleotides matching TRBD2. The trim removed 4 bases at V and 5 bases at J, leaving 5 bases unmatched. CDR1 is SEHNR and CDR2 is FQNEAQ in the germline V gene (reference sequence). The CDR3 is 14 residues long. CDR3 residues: CASSSRTSEETQYF. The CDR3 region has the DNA TGTGCCAGCAGCTCAAGGACTAGCGAGGAGACCCAGTACTTC. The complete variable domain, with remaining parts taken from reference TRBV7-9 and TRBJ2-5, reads DTGVSQNPRHKITKRGQNVTFRCDPISEHNRLYWYRQTLGQGPEFLTYFQNEAQLEKSRLLSDRFSAERPKGSFSTLEIQRTEQGDSAMYLCASSSRTSEETQYFGPGTRLLVL.

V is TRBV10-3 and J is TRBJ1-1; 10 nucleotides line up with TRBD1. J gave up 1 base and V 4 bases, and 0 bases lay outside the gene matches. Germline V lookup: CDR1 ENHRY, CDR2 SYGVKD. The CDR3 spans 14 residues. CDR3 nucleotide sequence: TGTGCCATCAGTGGGACAGGGGGGAACACTGAAGCTTTCTTT. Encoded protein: CAISGTGGNTEAFF.

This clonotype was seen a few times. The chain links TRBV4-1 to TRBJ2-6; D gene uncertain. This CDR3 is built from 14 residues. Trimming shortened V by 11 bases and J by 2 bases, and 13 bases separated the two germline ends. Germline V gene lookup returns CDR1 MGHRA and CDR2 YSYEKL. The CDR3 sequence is CACAQVPGANVLTF. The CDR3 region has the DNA TGCGCCTGCGCTCAGGTACCTGGGGCCAACGTCCTGACTTTC.

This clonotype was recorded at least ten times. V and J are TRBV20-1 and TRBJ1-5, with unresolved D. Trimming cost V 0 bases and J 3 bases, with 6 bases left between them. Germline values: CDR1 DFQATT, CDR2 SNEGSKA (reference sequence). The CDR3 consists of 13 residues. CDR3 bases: TGCAGTGCTAGAGATCAGGCCAATCAGCCCCAGCATTTT. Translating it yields CSARDQANQPQHF.